This T cell receptor beta chain is from a study of blood T cell repertoires in COVID-19. Data came from immunoSEQ multiplex PCR; TCRdb stores just in-frame clones and leaves some out. The sample lists some 150,000 clones; 80% to 90% were seen once. Germline CDR1 SGHNT, CDR2 YYREEE (reference sequence). This CDR3 comprises 15 residues. V shed 3 bases and J shed 4 bases, with 16 bases lying between them. The genes are TRBV5-4 and TRBJ1-2; TRBD1 is a possible D gene (5 bases). The specimen was peripheral blood. The TCR originated in a man in his forties who had recovered from COVID-19. The CDR3 reads CASSSEAGLGYGYTF. In nucleotides, the CDR3 is TGTGCCAGCAGCTCAGAGGCAGGGCTAGGCTATGGCTACACCTTC.